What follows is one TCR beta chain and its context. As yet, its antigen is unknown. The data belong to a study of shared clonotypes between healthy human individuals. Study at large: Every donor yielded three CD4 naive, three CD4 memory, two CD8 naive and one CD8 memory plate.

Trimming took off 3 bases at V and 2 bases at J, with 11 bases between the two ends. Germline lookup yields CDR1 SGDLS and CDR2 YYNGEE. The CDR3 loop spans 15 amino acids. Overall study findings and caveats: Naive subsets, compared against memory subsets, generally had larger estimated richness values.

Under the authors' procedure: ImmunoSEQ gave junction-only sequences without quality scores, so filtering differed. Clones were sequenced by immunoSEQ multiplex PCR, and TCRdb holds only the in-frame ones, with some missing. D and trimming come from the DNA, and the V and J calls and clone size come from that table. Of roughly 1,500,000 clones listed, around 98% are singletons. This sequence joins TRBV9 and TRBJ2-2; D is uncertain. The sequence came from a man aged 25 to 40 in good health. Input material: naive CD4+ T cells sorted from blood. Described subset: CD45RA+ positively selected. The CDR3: CASSATAANTGELFF. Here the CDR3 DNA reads TGTGCCAGCAGCGCGACCGCGGCCAACACCGGGGAGCTGTTTTTT.